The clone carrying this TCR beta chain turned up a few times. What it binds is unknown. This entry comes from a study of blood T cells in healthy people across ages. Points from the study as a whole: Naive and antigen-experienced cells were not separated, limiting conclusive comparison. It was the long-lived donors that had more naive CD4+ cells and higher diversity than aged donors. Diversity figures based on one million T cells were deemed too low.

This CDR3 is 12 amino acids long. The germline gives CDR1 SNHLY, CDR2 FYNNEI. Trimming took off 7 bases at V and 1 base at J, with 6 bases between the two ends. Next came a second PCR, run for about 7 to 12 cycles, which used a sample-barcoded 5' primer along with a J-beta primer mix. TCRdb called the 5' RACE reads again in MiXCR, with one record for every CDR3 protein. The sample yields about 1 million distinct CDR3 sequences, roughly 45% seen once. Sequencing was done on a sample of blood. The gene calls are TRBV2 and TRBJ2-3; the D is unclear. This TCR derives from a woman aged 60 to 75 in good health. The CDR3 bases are TGTGCCAGCACAGTTGGCACAGATACGCAGTATTTT. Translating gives CASTVGTDTQYF.